The sequence of this T cell receptor beta chain was determined in a study of shared clonotypes between healthy human individuals. Study information: The study used three CD4 naive, three CD4 memory, two CD8 naive and one CD8 memory plate per donor.

Worth noting for this clone: As yet, its antigen is unknown.

It was CD45RO-negative cells, positively selected for CCR7, that made up naive CD8 cells, with terminally differentiated effector memory CD45RA+ cells excluded. V was pared by 1 base and J by 5 bases, with 16 bases between. Germline CDR1 and CDR2: SGHNT and YYREEE (reference sequence). This CDR3 has 15 residues. Study outcomes and limitations: A generally larger estimated richness was seen in naive subsets than in memory subsets. The four-donor shared clonotypes exceeded non-shared clonotypes in generation probability, with non-shared ones scoring lower.

In the original processing: There were no quality scores in the junction-only immunoSEQ sequences, so filtering differed. Clones were read by immunoSEQ multiplex PCR, and TCRdb kept only the in-frame ones, dropping some. V, J and clone size derive from that table, while D and trimming were established from the DNA sequence. The repertoire consists of some 2 million clones, with over 85% occurring once and the leading ten covering 1.2%. The chain employs TRBV5-4 and TRBJ2-7; a possible D gene is TRBD1 (5 bases). The sample comprised naive CD8+ T cells sorted from blood. This TCR was sampled from a man between 18 and 35 years old in good health. The CDR3 loop reads CASSLFQQGSHEQYF. The CDR3 DNA is TGTGCCAGCAGCTTGTTCCAGCAGGGATCTCACGAGCAGTACTTC.